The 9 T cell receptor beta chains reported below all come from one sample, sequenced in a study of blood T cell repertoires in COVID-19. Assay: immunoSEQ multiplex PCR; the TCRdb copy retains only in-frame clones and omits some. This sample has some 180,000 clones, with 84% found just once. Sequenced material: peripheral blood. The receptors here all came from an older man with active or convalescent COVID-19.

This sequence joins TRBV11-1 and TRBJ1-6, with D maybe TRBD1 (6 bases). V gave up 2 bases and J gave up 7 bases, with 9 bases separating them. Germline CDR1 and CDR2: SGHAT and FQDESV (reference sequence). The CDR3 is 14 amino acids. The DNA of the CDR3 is TGTGCCAGCAGCTTATCCAGGGGCAATTCACCCCTCCACTTT. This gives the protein CASSLSRGNSPLHF. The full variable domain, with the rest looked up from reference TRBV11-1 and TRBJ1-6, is EAEVAQSPRYKITEKSQAVAFWCDPISGHATLYWYRQILGQGPELLVQFQDESVVDDSQLPKDRFSAERLKGVDSTLKIQPAELGDSAMYLCASSLSRGNSPLHFGNGTRLTVT.

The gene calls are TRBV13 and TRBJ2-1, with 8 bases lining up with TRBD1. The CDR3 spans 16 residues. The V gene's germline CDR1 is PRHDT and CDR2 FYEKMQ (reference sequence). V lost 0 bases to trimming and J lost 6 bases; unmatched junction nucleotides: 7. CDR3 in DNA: TGTGCCAGCAGCTTAGGCCCAGGGGGCTTTTTCAATGAGCAGTTCTTC. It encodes CASSLGPGGFFNEQFF. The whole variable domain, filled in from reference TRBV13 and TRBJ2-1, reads AAGVIQSPRHLIKEKRETATLKCYPIPRHDTVYWYQQGPGQDPQFLISFYEKMQSDKGSIPDRFSAQQFSDYHSELNMSSLELGDSALYFCASSLGPGGFFNEQFFGPGTRLTVL.

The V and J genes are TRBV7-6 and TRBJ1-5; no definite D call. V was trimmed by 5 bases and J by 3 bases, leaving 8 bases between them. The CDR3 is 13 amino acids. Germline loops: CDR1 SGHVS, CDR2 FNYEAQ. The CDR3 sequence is CASSPQINQPQHF. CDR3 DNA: TGTGCCAGCAGCCCACAGATCAATCAGCCCCAGCATTTT.

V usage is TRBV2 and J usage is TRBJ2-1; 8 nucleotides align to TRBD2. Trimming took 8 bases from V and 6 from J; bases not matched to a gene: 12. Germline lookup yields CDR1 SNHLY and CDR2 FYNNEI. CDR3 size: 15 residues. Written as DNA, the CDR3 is TGTGCCAGCGGGCCAGCTAGCGGGTGGGGCAATGAGCAGTTCTTC. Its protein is CASGPASGWGNEQFF.

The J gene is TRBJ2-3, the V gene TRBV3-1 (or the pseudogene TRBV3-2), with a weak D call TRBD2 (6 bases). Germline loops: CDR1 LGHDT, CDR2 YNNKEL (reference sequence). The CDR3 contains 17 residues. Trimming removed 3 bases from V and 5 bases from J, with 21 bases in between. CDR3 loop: CASSQLRRGPEGDTQYF. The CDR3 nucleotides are TGTGCCAGCAGCCAGCTCAGGAGGGGCCCGGAGGGAGATACGCAGTATTTT.

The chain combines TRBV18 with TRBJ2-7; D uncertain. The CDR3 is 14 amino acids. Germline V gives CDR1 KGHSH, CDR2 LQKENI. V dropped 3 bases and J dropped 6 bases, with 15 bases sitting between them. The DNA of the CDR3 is TGTGCCAGCTCACCTTTACCCGACAAAGGCGAGCAGTACTTC. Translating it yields CASSPLPDKGEQYF.

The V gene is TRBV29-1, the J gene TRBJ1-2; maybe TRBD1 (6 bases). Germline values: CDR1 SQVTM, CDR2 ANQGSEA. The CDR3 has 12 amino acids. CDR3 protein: CSVGQNGYGYTF. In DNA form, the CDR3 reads TGCAGTGTCGGACAGAACGGCTATGGCTACACCTTC.

The CDR3 region is CASSPIVGTLGTEAFF. CDR3 in DNA: TGTGCCAGCAGCCCGATAGTTGGGACTTTAGGCACTGAAGCTTTCTTT. J is TRBJ1-1 and V is TRBV5-5; maybe TRBD1 (5 bases). Germline CDR1 reads SGHKS; CDR2 reads YYEKEE (reference sequence). Trimming removed 4 bases from V and 4 bases from J, with 20 bases in between. The CDR3 runs 16 residues.

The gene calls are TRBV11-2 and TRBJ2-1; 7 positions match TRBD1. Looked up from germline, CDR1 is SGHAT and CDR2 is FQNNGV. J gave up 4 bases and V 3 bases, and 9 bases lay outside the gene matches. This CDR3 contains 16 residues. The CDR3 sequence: CASSFPSGTAYNEQFF. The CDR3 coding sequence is TGTGCCAGCAGCTTCCCCTCCGGGACAGCTTACAATGAGCAGTTCTTC.